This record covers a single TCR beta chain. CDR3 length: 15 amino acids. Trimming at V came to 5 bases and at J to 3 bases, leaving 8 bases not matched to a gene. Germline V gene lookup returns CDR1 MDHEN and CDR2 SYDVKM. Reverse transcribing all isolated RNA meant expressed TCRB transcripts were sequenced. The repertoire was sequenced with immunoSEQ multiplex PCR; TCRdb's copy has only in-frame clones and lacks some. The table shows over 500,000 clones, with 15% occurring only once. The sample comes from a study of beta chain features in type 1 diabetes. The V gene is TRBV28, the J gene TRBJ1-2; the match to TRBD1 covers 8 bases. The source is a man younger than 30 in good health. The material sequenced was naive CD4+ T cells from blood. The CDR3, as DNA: TGTGCCAGCAGTCTACCGGGACAGGATTACTATGGCTACACCTTC. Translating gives CASSLPGQDYYGYTF.